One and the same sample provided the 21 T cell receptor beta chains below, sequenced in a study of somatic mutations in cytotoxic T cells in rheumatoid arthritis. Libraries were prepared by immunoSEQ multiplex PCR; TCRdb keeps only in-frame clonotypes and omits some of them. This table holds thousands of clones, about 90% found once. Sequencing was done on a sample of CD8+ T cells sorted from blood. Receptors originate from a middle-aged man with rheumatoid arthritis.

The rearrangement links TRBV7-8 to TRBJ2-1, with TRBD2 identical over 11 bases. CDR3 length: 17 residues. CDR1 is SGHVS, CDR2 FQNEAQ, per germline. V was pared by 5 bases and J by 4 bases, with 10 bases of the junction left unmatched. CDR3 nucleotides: TGTGCCAGCAGCCCCCACCCTAGCGGGGGGCATTACAATGAGCAGTTCTTC. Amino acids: CASSPHPSGGHYNEQFF.

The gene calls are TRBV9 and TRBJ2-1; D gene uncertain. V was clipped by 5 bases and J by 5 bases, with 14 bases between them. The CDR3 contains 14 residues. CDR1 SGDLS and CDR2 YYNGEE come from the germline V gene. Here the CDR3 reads CASSYGQQNNEQFF. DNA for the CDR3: TGTGCCAGCAGTTATGGGCAGCAGAACAATGAGCAGTTCTTC. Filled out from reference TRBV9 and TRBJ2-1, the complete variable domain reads DSGVTQTPKHLITATGQRVTLRCSPRSGDLSVYWYQQSLDQGLQFLIQYYNGEERAKGNILERFSAQQFPDLHSELNLSSLELGDSALYFCASSYGQQNNEQFFGPGTRLTVL.

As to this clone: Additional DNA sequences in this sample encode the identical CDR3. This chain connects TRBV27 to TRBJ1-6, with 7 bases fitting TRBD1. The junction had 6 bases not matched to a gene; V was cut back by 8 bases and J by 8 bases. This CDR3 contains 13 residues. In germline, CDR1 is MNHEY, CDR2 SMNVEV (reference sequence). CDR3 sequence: CASADREYSPLHF. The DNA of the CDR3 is TGTGCCAGCGCTGACAGGGAGTATTCACCCCTCCACTTT.

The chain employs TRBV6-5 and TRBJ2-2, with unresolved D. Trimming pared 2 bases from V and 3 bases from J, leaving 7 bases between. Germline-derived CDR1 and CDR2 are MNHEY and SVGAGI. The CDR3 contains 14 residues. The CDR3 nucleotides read TGTGCCAGCAGTTACGGGCCTCACACCGGGGAGCTGTTTTTT. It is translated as CASSYGPHTGELFF.

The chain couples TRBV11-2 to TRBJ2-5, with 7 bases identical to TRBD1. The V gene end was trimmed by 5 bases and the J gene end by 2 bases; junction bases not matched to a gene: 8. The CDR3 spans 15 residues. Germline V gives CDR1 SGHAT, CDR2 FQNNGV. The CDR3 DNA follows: TGTGCCAGCAGCGATTGGACAGGCCCTCAAGAGACCCAGTACTTC. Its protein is CASSDWTGPQETQYF.

CDR3 nucleotide sequence: TGTGCCAGCAGCCAAGAGGGGTGGACAGGGGAGGGCAATCAGCCCCAGCATTTT. Amino acids: CASSQEGWTGEGNQPQHF. V usage is TRBV4-2 and J usage is TRBJ1-5; the match to TRBD1 covers 9 bases. Germline V lookup: CDR1 LGHNA, CDR2 YNFKEQ. The CDR3 has 18 amino acids. V was clipped by 0 bases and J by 2 bases; unmatched bases: 8.

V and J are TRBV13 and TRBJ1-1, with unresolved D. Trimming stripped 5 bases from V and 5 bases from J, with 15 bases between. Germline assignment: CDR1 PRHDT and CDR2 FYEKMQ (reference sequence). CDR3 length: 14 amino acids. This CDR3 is CASSLGMMGTEAFF. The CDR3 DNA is TGTGCCAGCAGCCTCGGGATGATGGGAACTGAAGCTTTCTTT.

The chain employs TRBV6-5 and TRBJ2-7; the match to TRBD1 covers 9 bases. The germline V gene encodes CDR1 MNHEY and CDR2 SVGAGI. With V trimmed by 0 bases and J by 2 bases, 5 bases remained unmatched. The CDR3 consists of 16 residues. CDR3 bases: TGTGCCAGCAGTTACTCACAGGGGGCTTTGCCCTACGAGCAGTACTTC. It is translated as CASSYSQGALPYEQYF.

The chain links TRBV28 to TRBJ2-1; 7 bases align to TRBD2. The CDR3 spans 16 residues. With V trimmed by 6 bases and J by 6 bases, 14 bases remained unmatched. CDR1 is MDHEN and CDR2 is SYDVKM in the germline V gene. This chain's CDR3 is CASRGVSDRGSNEQFF. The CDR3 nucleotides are TGTGCCAGCAGGGGGGTGTCTGACCGCGGGAGCAATGAGCAGTTCTTC.

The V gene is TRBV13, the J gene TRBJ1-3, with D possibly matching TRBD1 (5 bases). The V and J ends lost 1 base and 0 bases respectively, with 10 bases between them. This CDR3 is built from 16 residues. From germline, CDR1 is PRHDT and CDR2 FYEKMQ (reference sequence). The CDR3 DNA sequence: TGTGCCAGCAGCTTAGAAGGGGCCCCCTCTGGAAACACCATATATTTT. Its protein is CASSLEGAPSGNTIYF.

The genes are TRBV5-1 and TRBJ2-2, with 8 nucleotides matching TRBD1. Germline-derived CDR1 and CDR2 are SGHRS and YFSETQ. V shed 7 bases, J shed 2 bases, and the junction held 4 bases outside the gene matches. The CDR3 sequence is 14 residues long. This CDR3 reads CASGQGLNTGELFF. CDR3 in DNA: TGCGCCAGCGGACAGGGACTCAACACCGGGGAGCTGTTTTTT.

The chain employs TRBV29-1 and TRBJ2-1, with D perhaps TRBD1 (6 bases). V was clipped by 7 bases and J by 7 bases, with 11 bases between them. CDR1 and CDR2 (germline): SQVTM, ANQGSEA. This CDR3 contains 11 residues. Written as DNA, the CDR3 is TGCAGCGCCAACAGGGCGAATGAGCAGTTCTTC. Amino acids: CSANRANEQFF.

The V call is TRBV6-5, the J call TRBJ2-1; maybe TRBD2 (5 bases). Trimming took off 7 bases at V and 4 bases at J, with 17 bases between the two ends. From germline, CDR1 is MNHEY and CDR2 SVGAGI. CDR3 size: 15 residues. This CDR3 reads CASTLSGGFYNEQFF. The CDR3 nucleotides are TGTGCCAGCACCCTCAGCGGTGGATTTTACAATGAGCAGTTCTTC.

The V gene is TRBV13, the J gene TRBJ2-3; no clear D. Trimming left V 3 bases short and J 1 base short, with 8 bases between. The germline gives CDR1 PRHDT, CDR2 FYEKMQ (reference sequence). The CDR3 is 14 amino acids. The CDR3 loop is CASSFRRGTDTQYF. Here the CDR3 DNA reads TGTGCCAGCAGCTTTAGACGGGGCACAGATACGCAGTATTTT.

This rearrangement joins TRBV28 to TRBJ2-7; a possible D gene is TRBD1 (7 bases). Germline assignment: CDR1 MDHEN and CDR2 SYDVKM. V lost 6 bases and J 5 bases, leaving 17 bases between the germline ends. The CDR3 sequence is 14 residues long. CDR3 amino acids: CASSGGGARNEQYV. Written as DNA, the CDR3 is TGTGCCAGCAGCGGAGGGGGCGCCAGAAACGAGCAGTACGTC.

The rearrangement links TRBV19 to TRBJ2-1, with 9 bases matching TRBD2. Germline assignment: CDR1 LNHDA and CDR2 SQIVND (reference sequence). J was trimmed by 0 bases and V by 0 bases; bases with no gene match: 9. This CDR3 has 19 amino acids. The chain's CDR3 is CASSIEFLAGHSSYNEQFF. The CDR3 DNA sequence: TGTGCCAGTAGTATAGAATTCCTAGCGGGGCATTCCTCCTACAATGAGCAGTTCTTC.

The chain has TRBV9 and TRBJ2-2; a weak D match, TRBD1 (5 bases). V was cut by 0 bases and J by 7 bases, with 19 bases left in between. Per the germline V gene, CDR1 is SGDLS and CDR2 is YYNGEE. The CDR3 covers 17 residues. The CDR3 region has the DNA TGTGCCAGCAGCGTAGCTACCAACAGGCGTGGATACGGGGAGCTGTTTTTT. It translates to CASSVATNRRGYGELFF.

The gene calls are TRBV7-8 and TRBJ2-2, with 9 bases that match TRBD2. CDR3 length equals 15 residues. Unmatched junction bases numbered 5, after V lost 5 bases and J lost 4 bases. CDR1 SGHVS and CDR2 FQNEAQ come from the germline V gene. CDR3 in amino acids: CASSPGTSSTGELFF. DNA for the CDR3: TGTGCCAGCAGCCCAGGGACTAGCAGCACCGGGGAGCTGTTTTTT.

The CDR3 bases are TGTGCCAGCAGCTCCCAAAACTACAATGAGCAGTTCTTC. Encoded protein: CASSSQNYNEQFF. This chain uses TRBV7-2 with TRBJ2-1; unclear D gene. Trimming removed 4 bases at V and 3 bases at J, with 7 bases between. CDR1 and CDR2 (germline): SGHTA, FQGNSA. CDR3 length: 13 residues.

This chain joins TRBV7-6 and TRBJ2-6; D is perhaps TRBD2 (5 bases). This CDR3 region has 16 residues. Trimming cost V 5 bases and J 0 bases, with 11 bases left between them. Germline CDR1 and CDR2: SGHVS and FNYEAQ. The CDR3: CASSAGLFSGANVLTF. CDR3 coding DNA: TGTGCCAGCAGCGCGGGCCTGTTCTCTGGGGCCAACGTCCTGACTTTC. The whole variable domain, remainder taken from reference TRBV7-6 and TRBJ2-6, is GAGVSQSPRYKVTKRGQDVALRCDPISGHVSLYWYRQALGQGPEFLTYFNYEAQQDKSGLPNDRFSAERPEGSISTLTIQRTEQRDSAMYRCASSAGLFSGANVLTFGAGSRLTVL.

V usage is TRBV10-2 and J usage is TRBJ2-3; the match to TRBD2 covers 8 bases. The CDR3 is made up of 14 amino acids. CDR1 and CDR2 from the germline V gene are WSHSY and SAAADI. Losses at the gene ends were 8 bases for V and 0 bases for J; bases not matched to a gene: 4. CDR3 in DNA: TGCGCCAGCTTAGCGGGGTCTAGCACAGATACGCAGTATTTT. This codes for CASLAGSSTDTQYF.